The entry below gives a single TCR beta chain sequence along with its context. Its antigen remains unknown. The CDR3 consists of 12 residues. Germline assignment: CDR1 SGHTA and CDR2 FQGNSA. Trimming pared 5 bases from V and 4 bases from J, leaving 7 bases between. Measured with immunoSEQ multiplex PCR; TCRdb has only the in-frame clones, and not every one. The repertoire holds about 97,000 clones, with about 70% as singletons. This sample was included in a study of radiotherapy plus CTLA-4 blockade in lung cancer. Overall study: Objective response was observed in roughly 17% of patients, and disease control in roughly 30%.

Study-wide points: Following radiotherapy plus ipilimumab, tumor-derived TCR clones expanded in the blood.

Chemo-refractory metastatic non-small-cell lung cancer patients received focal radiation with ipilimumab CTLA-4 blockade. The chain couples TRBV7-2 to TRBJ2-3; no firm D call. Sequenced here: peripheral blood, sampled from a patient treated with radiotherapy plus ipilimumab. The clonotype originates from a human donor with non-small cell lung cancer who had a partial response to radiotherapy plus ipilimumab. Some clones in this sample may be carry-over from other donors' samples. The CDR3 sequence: CASSDLADTQYF. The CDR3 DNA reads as TGTGCCAGCAGCGACTTGGCAGATACGCAGTATTTT.